This T cell receptor (beta chain) was recovered during a study of blood T cell repertoires in COVID-19. Across the study: Specimens from acute and convalescent COVID-19 originated in the United States, Italy and Spain. PBMCs, B-cell-depleted T cells, or T cells provided the cDNA or gDNA that made up the material.

The participants were between about 18 and 95 years old and came from 24 US areas. Cohort assignment relied on participant-reported clinical history. V was clipped by 3 bases and J by 4 bases; unmatched bases: 13. This CDR3 is built from 19 residues. The V gene's germline CDR1 is LGHDT and CDR2 YNNKEL (reference sequence). The method was immunoSEQ multiplex PCR; TCRdb's version includes in-frame clones alone and lacks a portion of them. The data contain approximately 130,000 clones, around 83% of them singletons. The clonotype originates from a man in his thirties or forties who had recovered from COVID-19. The specimen was PBMCs or T cells enriched from blood (not recorded which). The chain employs TRBV3-1 (or the pseudogene TRBV3-2) and TRBJ2-3; 13 bases match TRBD2. CDR3 DNA sequence: TGTGCCAGCAGCCACCGACAGGGGCGAGGACTAGCGGGAGCAGATACGCAGTATTTT. It specifies CASSHRQGRGLAGADTQYF.